This T cell receptor beta chain was identified in a study of metastatic and nonmetastatic thyroid tumors. About the study: Repertoires from malignant and benign thyroid patients were compared across blood and tumor or nodule tissue.

Via MiXCR, TCRdb re-called the PCR reads. Among fewer than 40,000 clones, approximately 16% were seen once, and the ten largest hold around a fifth. Patients underwent thyroid surgery, and none had received any treatment before it. This CDR3 is built from 15 residues. The V segment lost 8 bases and the J segment 6 bases; nucleotides outside the gene matches: 12. The V gene's germline CDR1 is LNHDA and CDR2 SQIVND (reference sequence). The sample comprised blood. The sequence derives from a male donor with papillary thyroid cancer or a benign thyroid nodule (not recorded which). Some clones in this sample may be carry-over from other donors' samples. The gene calls are TRBV19 and TRBJ1-5; 8 positions match TRBD1. The CDR3 here is CASRIGRQGIQPQHF. The CDR3 DNA is TGTGCCAGTCGGATCGGTCGACAGGGGATTCAGCCCCAGCATTTT.